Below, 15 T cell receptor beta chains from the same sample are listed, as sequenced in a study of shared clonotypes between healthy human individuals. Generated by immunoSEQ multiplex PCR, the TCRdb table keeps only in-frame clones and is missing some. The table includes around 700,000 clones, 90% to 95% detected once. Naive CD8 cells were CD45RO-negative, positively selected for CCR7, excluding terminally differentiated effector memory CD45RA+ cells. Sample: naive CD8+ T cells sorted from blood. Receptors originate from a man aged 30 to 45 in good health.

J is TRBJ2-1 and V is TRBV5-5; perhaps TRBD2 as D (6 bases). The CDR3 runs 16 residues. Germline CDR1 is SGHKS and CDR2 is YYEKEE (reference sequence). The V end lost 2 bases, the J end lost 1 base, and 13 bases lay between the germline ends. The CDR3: CASSFLARLSYNEQFF. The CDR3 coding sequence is TGTGCCAGCAGCTTTCTAGCGCGCCTGTCCTACAATGAGCAGTTCTTC.

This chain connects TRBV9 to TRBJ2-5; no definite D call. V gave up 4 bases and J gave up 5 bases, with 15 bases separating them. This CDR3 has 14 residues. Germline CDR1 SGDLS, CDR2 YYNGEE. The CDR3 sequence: CASSPRAIRETQYF. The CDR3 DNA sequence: TGTGCCAGCAGCCCTCGGGCGATCAGGGAGACCCAGTACTTC.

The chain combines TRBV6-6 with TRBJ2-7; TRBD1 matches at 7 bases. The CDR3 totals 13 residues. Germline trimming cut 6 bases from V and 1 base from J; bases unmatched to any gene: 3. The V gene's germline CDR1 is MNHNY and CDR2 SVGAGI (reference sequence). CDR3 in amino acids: CASRQTGSYEQYF. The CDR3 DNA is TGTGCCAGCAGGCAGACAGGGTCCTACGAGCAGTACTTC.

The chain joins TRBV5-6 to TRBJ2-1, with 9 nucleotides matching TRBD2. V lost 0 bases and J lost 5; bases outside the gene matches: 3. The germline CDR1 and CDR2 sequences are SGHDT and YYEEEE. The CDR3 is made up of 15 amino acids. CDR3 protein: CASSLAASGDNEQFF. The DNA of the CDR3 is TGTGCCAGCAGCTTGGCGGCTAGCGGGGACAATGAGCAGTTCTTC.

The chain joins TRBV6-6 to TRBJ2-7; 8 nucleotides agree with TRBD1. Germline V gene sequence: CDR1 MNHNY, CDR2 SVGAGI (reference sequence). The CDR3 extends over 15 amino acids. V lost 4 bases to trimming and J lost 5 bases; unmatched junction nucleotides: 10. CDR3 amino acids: CASSFADRGPDEQYF. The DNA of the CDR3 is TGTGCCAGCAGTTTCGCCGACAGGGGTCCGGACGAGCAGTACTTC.

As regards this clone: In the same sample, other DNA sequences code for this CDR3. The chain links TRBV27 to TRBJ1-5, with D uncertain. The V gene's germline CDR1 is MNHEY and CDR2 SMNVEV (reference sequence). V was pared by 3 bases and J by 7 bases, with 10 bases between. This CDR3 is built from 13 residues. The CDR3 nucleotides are TGTGCCAGCAGTTTCGGCATCAACCAGCCCCAGCATTTT. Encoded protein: CASSFGINQPQHF.

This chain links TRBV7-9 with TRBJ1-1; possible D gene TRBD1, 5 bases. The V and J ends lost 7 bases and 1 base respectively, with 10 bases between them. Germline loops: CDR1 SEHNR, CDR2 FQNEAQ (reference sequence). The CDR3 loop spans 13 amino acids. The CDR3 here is CASKPGGNTEAFF. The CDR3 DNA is TGTGCCAGCAAGCCGGGGGGGAACACTGAAGCTTTCTTT.

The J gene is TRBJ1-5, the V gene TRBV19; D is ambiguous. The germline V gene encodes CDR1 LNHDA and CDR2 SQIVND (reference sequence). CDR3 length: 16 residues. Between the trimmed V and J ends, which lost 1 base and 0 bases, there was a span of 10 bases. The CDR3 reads CASSIGNLYSNQPQHF. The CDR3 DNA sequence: TGTGCCAGTAGTATAGGGAACCTTTATAGCAATCAGCCCCAGCATTTT.

The CDR3 loop reads CASSSGGPWNEQFF. The CDR3, as DNA: TGTGCCAGCAGCTCGGGAGGGCCATGGAATGAGCAGTTCTTC. This chain links TRBV7-9 with TRBJ2-1; 8 nucleotides agree with TRBD2. J gave up 7 bases and V 4 bases, and 6 bases lay outside the gene matches. Germline V lookup: CDR1 SEHNR, CDR2 FQNEAQ (reference sequence). The CDR3 length is 14 residues.

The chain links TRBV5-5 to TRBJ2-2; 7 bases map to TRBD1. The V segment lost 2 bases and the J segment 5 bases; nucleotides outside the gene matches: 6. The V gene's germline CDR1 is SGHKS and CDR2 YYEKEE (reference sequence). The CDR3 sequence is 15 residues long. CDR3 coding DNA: TGTGCCAGCAGCTTACAGGGGCGTGAGACCGGGGAGCTGTTTTTT. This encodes CASSLQGRETGELFF.

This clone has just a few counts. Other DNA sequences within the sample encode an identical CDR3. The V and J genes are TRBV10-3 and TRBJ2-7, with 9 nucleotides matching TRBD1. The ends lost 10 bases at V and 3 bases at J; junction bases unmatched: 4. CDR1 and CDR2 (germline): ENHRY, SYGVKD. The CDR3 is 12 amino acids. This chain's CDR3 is CATGTGSYEQYF. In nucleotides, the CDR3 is TGTGCCACAGGGACAGGGAGCTACGAGCAGTACTTC.

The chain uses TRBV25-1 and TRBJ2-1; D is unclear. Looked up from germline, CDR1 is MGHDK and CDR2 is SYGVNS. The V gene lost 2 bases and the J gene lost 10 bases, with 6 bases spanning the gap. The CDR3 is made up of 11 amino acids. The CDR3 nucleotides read TGTGCCAGCAGTGAAGACACAGAGCAGTTCTTC. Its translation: CASSEDTEQFF.

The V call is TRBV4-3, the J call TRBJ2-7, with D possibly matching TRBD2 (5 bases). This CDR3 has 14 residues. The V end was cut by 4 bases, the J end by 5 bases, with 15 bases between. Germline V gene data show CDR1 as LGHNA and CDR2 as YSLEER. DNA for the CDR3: TGCGCCAGCAGCCTTGGCGGAGGCTCTAACGAGCAGTACTTC. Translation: CASSLGGGSNEQYF.

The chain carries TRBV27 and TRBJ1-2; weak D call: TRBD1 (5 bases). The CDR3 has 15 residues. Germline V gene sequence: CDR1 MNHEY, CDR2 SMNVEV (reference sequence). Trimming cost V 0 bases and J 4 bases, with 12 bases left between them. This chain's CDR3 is CASSLSGGTIYGYTF. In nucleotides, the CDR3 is TGTGCCAGCAGTTTATCGGGGGGGACTATCTATGGCTACACCTTC.

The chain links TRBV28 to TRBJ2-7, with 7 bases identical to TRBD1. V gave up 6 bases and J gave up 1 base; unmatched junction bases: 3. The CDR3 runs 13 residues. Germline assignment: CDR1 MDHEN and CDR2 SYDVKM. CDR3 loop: CASSPQGSYEQYF. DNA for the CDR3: TGTGCCAGCAGCCCACAGGGGTCCTACGAGCAGTACTTC.